Reported below is one T cell receptor beta chain. The ends were cut back, 3 bases at V and 2 bases at J, with 8 bases in the middle. CDR1 is MNHEY and CDR2 is SMNVEV in the germline V gene (reference sequence). This CDR3 has 15 amino acids. This specimen comes from a study of blood T cell repertoires in COVID-19. Study context: PBMCs, B-cell-depleted T cells, or T cells provided the cDNA or gDNA that made up the material.

Per the study methods: Reference gene primers were amplified, and this amplification served to estimate nucleated cell counts. The method was immunoSEQ multiplex PCR; TCRdb's version includes in-frame clones alone and lacks a portion of them. V and J calls and clone size are those listed in that table; D and trimming were worked out from the DNA. The profile shows about 320,000 clones, 89% of them singletons. This receptor was obtained from a man aged 18 to 35 who had recovered from COVID-19. The rearrangement links TRBV27 to TRBJ2-6, with D possibly TRBD2 on 6 matching bases. Sequencing input: peripheral blood. CDR3 amino acids: CASSFGGAGANVLTF. The CDR3 DNA follows: TGTGCCAGCAGTTTCGGGGGTGCTGGGGCCAACGTCCTGACTTTC.